Below, 31 T cell receptor beta chains from the same sample are listed, as sequenced in a study of T-cell memory formation after mild COVID-19. A single record per CDR3 protein comes from TCRdb applying MiXCR to the 5' RACE reads. The repertoire consists of approximately 48,000 distinct CDR3 sequences, with around 7.2% occurring once and the leading ten covering roughly 1.3%. Source material: PBMCs or a T cell subset sorted from them (not recorded which). The receptors originated from a man between 18 and 35 years old who had mild COVID-19 (a few samples of this study predate the infection). Cell type and time point are not known.

This clonotype was detected many times. V usage is TRBV4-3 and J usage is TRBJ2-1, with TRBD1 as a possible D gene (5 bases). The CDR3 loop spans 14 amino acids. Trimming took off 1 base at V and 5 bases at J, with 9 bases between the two ends. Germline-derived CDR1 and CDR2 are LGHNA and YSLEER. This CDR3 is CASSQVKGNNEQFF. The DNA of the CDR3 is TGCGCCAGCAGCCAAGTTAAGGGGAACAATGAGCAGTTCTTC.

This clonotype appeared many times. The CDR3: CSAKVGQGADTQYF. CDR3 nucleotides: TGCAGCGCAAAAGTGGGACAGGGTGCGGATACGCAGTATTTT. The chain is built from TRBV29-1 and TRBJ2-3, with TRBD1 matching 9 bases. CDR1 and CDR2 (germline): SQVTM, ANQGSEA. Germline trimming cut 7 bases from V and 6 bases from J; bases unmatched to any gene: 11. CDR3 length: 14 amino acids.

V and J are TRBV21-1 and TRBJ1-6. TRBV21-1 corresponds to a pseudogene. The CDR3 spans 17 residues. CDR3 in DNA: TGTGCCAGCAGCAAGGAAGGGGCGGGTGGGGTTACTTCACCCCTCCACTTT. Its translation is CASSKEGAGGVTSPLHF.

A few counts support this clonotype. V is TRBV4-3 and J is TRBJ2-6; 10 bases fit TRBD1. Germline V gene data show CDR1 as LGHNA and CDR2 as YSLEER. The CDR3 totals 18 residues. V trimming: 6 bases; J trimming: 0 bases; junction bases outside the gene matches: 8. The CDR3 sequence is CASSSWTGGSSGANVLTF. CDR3 nucleotide sequence: TGCGCCAGCAGTTCCTGGACAGGGGGTAGCTCTGGGGCCAACGTCCTGACTTTC.

In its sample, this clonotype ranks as medium-sized. The V gene is TRBV7-9, the J gene TRBJ2-2; no clear D. The V end was cut by 2 bases, the J end by 5 bases, with 6 bases between. The CDR3 has 13 residues. In germline, CDR1 is SEHNR, CDR2 FQNEAQ (reference sequence). The CDR3 region has the DNA TGTGCCAGCAGCTTACTGGGAACCGGGGAGCTGTTTTTT. Amino acid sequence: CASSLLGTGELFF.

In its sample, this clonotype was seen a few times. The chain uses TRBV7-9 and TRBJ2-7; no clear D gene. The CDR3 is 14 residues long. Germline CDR1 reads SEHNR; CDR2 reads FQNEAQ (reference sequence). V lost 1 base and J 3 bases, leaving 10 bases between the germline ends. The CDR3, as DNA: TGTGCCAGCAGCTTAGTTTTAACAGACTACGAGCAGTACTTC. Translating it yields CASSLVLTDYEQYF. The variable domain in full, with the rest retrieved from reference TRBV7-9 and TRBJ2-7, is DTGVSQNPRHKITKRGQNVTFRCDPISEHNRLYWYRQTLGQGPEFLTYFQNEAQLEKSRLLSDRFSAERPKGSFSTLEIQRTEQGDSAMYLCASSLVLTDYEQYFGPGTRLTVT.

The rearrangement uses TRBV7-2 and TRBJ2-3, with D possibly matching TRBD2 (6 bases). CDR3 length equals 13 residues. In germline, CDR1 is SGHTA, CDR2 FQGNSA. V lost 8 bases, J lost 1 base, and 10 bases lay in between. CDR3: CASRPSGTDTQYF. The CDR3 nucleotides read TGTGCCAGCCGCCCTAGCGGCACAGATACGCAGTATTTT.

The gene calls are TRBV5-1 and TRBJ2-7; D remains unclear. The CDR3 length is 13 residues. Per germline, CDR1 SGHRS and CDR2 YFSETQ. Trimming cost V 0 bases and J 6 bases, with 10 bases left between them. CDR3 nucleotides: TGCGCCAGCAGCTTGGATCCGAACTCCGAGCAGTACGTC. This gives the protein CASSLDPNSEQYV.

This clonotype was detected a few times. The rearrangement uses TRBV27 and TRBJ2-7; D remains unclear. The V end lost 8 bases, the J end lost 5 bases, and 7 bases lay between the germline ends. There are 10 residues in the CDR3. Per germline, CDR1 MNHEY and CDR2 SMNVEV (reference sequence). CDR3 coding DNA: TGTGCCAGCCCTACACACGAGCAGTACGTC. Amino acid sequence: CASPTHEQYV.

The chain recombines TRBV7-9 with TRBJ2-5, with TRBD2 as a possible D gene (6 bases). CDR1 and CDR2 from the germline V gene are SEHNR and FQNEAQ (reference sequence). Trimming removed 7 bases from V and 4 bases from J, with 13 bases in between. This CDR3 spans 13 amino acids. CDR3 sequence (DNA): TGTGCCAGCAACCCGACTAGTCCAGAGACCCAGTACTTC. It specifies CASNPTSPETQYF.

In this sample, this clonotype turned up a few times. V and J are TRBV3-1 and TRBJ2-7, with a possible D match to TRBD1 (6 bases). Germline lookup yields CDR1 LGHDT and CDR2 YNNKEL (reference sequence). The V gene lost 4 bases and the J gene lost 2 bases, with 12 bases spanning the gap. This CDR3 spans 14 amino acids. As DNA, the CDR3 is TGTGCCAGCAGCCCCTCCGACAGGACCTACGAGCAGTACTTC. As protein: CASSPSDRTYEQYF.

The sample holds a few counts of this clonotype. The chain employs TRBV2 and TRBJ1-1, with 10 positions matching TRBD1. J was trimmed by 2 bases and V by 10 bases; bases with no gene match: 7. Germline CDR1 and CDR2: SNHLY and FYNNEI. There are 14 residues in the CDR3. This CDR3 is CATEGQGFNTEAFF. CDR3 sequence (DNA): TGTGCCACCGAGGGACAGGGGTTTAACACTGAAGCTTTCTTT.

This clonotype has more than one count but fewer than ten. This chain links TRBV7-9 with TRBJ2-5, with TRBD1 as a possible D gene (5 bases). Trimming took off 4 bases at V and 5 bases at J, with 17 bases between the two ends. The germline CDR1 and CDR2 sequences are SEHNR and FQNEAQ (reference sequence). There are 15 residues in the CDR3. CDR3 DNA sequence: TGTGCCAGCAGCTGGGGTTGGGGCCGTTTGGAGACCCAGTACTTC. It specifies CASSWGWGRLETQYF.

This clonotype turned up a few times. The chain joins TRBV4-1 to TRBJ2-3; D not certain. The germline CDR1 and CDR2 sequences are MGHRA and YSYEKL. With 0 bases removed from V and 2 bases from J, the gap between germline ends came to 9 bases. The CDR3 contains 15 residues. CDR3 in DNA: TGCGCCAGCAGCCAAGATGGCACCGCCACAGATACGCAGTATTTT. It yields the protein CASSQDGTATDTQYF.

The table lists this clonotype with a few counts. The chain employs TRBV5-5 and TRBJ1-2, with D hard to call. Germline lookup yields CDR1 SGHKS and CDR2 YYEKEE (reference sequence). Trimming left V 1 base short and J 3 bases short, with 19 bases between. The CDR3 is 17 residues long. CDR3 DNA: TGTGCCAGCAGCTTGACAAGTGGTGCGGATCAGTACTATGGCTACACCTTC. As protein: CASSLTSGADQYYGYTF. Full variable domain (rest looked up from reference TRBV5-5 and TRBJ1-2): DAGVTQSPTHLIKTRGQQVTLRCSPISGHKSVSWYQQVLGQGPQFIFQYYEKEERGRGNFPDRFSARQFPNYSSELNVNALLLGDSALYLCASSLTSGADQYYGYTFGSGTRLTVV.

The sample holds many counts of this clonotype. The rearrangement joins TRBV29-1 to TRBJ2-1; 11 bases align to TRBD1. After removal of 2 bases from V and 2 bases from J, the junction contained 2 bases not matched to a gene. CDR3 size: 15 residues. Per germline, CDR1 SQVTM and CDR2 ANQGSEA. CDR3 in DNA: TGCAGCGTTGAAAGGGGACAGGGGGCCTACAATGAGCAGTTCTTC. As protein: CSVERGQGAYNEQFF.

Many counts were recorded for this clonotype. The chain recombines TRBV7-2 with TRBJ2-1, with 9 bases that match TRBD2. This CDR3 has 15 residues. The germline gives CDR1 SGHTA, CDR2 FQGNSA. V was clipped by 6 bases and J by 3 bases; unmatched bases: 6. The chain's CDR3 is CASSPLAGSYNEQFF. The CDR3 DNA reads TGTGCCAGCAGTCCTCTAGCGGGGAGCTACAATGAGCAGTTCTTC.

This chain connects TRBV4-1 to TRBJ1-1; maybe TRBD1 (5 bases). V was shortened by 4 bases and J by 2 bases, with 17 bases between the two germline ends. The CDR3 covers 16 residues. Germline V gene data show CDR1 as MGHRA and CDR2 as YSYEKL. The CDR3 DNA follows: TGCGCCAGCAGCCGCCTCCCCCAGACAGTAAACACTGAAGCTTTCTTT. It encodes CASSRLPQTVNTEAFF.

This clonotype was seen many times. The chain carries TRBV29-1 and TRBJ1-1; D not certain. The CDR3 spans 15 residues. V lost 4 bases and J lost 1, with 16 bases in between. Germline V CDR1 and CDR2: SQVTM, ANQGSEA. CDR3 sequence reads: CSVGRPPVGNTEAFF. CDR3 nucleotide sequence: TGCAGCGTTGGTAGGCCGCCGGTGGGGAACACTGAAGCTTTCTTT.

V usage is TRBV5-4 and J usage is TRBJ2-5, with D maybe TRBD2 (6 bases). This CDR3 has 15 residues. V gave up 3 bases and J gave up 4 bases, with 16 bases separating them. CDR1 SGHNT and CDR2 YYREEE come from the germline V gene (reference sequence). The CDR3 spells CASSSPGTPGETQYF. CDR3 nucleotide sequence: TGTGCCAGCAGCTCACCCGGGACTCCGGGAGAGACCCAGTACTTC.

The table lists this clonotype with a few counts. The rearrangement uses TRBV5-1 and TRBJ1-3; a possible D gene is TRBD1 (5 bases). The V gene's germline CDR1 is SGHRS and CDR2 YFSETQ. Between the trimmed V and J ends, which lost 3 bases and 0 bases, there was a span of 10 bases. The CDR3 runs to 15 residues. The CDR3 DNA is TGCGCCAGCAGCTCCGGGACTGTCTCTGGAAACACCATATATTTT. This gives the protein CASSSGTVSGNTIYF.

This clonotype was counted between two and nine times. This rearrangement joins TRBV11-2 to TRBJ2-1; D is undetermined. Looked up from germline, CDR1 is SGHAT and CDR2 is FQNNGV. V dropped 3 bases and J dropped 6 bases, with 3 bases sitting between them. The CDR3 is made up of 11 amino acids. CDR3 loop: CASSFFNEQFF. The CDR3 DNA reads TGTGCCAGCAGCTTTTTCAATGAGCAGTTCTTC.

The chain combines TRBV5-5 with TRBJ1-1; 7 nucleotides match TRBD1. There are 16 residues in the CDR3. Germline V lookup: CDR1 SGHKS, CDR2 YYEKEE (reference sequence). Germline trimming cut 4 bases from V and 1 base from J; bases unmatched to any gene: 10. The CDR3 is CASSLHPGQENTEAFF. The CDR3 nucleotides are TGTGCCAGCAGCCTACACCCCGGACAGGAGAACACTGAAGCTTTCTTT.

This clonotype was seen a few times. This chain links TRBV7-9 with TRBJ1-5; D possibly corresponds to TRBD1 (5 bases). The CDR3 sequence is 15 residues long. Deletions cut 1 base from V and 7 bases from J, with 14 bases between. Per the germline V gene, CDR1 is SEHNR and CDR2 is FQNEAQ (reference sequence). The DNA of the CDR3 is TGTGCCAGCAGCTTAGTCGGCGGGGCAGGGCAGCCCCAGCATTTT. It is translated as CASSLVGGAGQPQHF.

This clonotype has just a few counts. The chain joins TRBV18 to TRBJ2-5; D gene unclear. Looked up from germline, CDR1 is KGHSH and CDR2 is LQKENI. Trimming removed 4 bases at V and 4 bases at J, with 7 bases between. The CDR3 length is 12 residues. CDR3 region: CASSHPLETQYF. In DNA, the CDR3 is TGTGCCAGCTCACACCCCCTAGAGACCCAGTACTTC.

This chain uses TRBV9 with TRBJ1-1; no definite D call. The germline V and J ends were trimmed by 0 bases and 1 base, with 10 bases remaining between them. Per the germline V gene, CDR1 is SGDLS and CDR2 is YYNGEE. This CDR3 has 15 amino acids. The CDR3 spells CASSVDAGGNTEAFF. In DNA, the CDR3 is TGTGCCAGCAGCGTAGATGCAGGAGGGAACACTGAAGCTTTCTTT.

This clonotype was detected only a few times. The chain joins TRBV7-3 to TRBJ2-5; D may be TRBD1 (5 bases). Trimming took off 0 bases at V and 0 bases at J, with 8 bases between the two ends. The V gene's germline CDR1 is SGHTA and CDR2 FQGTGA. The CDR3 sequence is 15 residues long. This CDR3 is CASSLTGRDQETQYF. The CDR3 DNA follows: TGTGCCAGCAGCTTAACAGGCAGGGACCAAGAGACCCAGTACTTC.

This clonotype appeared a few times. The rearrangement uses TRBV3-1 and TRBJ2-5; D is uncertain. The CDR3 runs 13 residues. The germline V gene has CDR1 LGHDT and CDR2 YNNKEL (reference sequence). V was shortened by 0 bases and J by 5 bases, with 7 bases between the two germline ends. Here the CDR3 DNA reads TGTGCCAGCAGCCAAGAAGGAAGGGAGACCCAGTACTTC. Residues: CASSQEGRETQYF.

This clonotype was recorded many times. The gene calls are TRBV2 and TRBJ2-1; D remains ambiguous. In germline, CDR1 is SNHLY, CDR2 FYNNEI. The length of the CDR3 is 11 residues. Trimming removed 6 bases at V and 3 bases at J, with 3 bases between. This chain's CDR3 is CASRYYNEQFF. DNA for the CDR3: TGTGCCAGCAGATACTACAATGAGCAGTTCTTC.

This clonotype came up many times. The rearrangement joins TRBV6-6 to TRBJ2-5; D call uncertain. CDR1 and CDR2 from the germline V gene are MNHNY and SVGAGI (reference sequence). The CDR3 runs to 14 residues. Trimming took off 0 bases at V and 4 bases at J, with 9 bases between the two ends. CDR3 amino acids: CASSYSNGLETQYF. CDR3 coding DNA: TGTGCCAGCAGTTACTCGAACGGCCTAGAGACCCAGTACTTC.

The chain couples TRBV6-4 to TRBJ2-3; weak D call: TRBD1 (5 bases). The CDR3 has 13 amino acids. Germline V CDR1 and CDR2: MRHNA, SNTAGT. V was pared by 7 bases and J by 6 bases, with 14 bases between. The CDR3 loop is CASTSRVTDTQYF. The CDR3 DNA reads TGTGCCAGCACGAGCAGGGTGACCGATACGCAGTATTTT.